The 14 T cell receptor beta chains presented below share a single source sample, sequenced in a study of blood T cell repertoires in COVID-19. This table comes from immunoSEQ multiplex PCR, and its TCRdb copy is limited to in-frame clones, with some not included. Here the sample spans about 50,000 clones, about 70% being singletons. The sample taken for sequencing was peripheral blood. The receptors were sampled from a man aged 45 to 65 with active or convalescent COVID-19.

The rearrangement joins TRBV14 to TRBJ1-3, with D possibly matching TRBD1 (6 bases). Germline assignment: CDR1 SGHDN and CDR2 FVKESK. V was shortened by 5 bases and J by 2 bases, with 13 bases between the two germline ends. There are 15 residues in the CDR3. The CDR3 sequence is CASSKQGLAGNTIYF. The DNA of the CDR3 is TGTGCCAGCAGCAAACAGGGCTTGGCTGGAAACACCATATATTTT.

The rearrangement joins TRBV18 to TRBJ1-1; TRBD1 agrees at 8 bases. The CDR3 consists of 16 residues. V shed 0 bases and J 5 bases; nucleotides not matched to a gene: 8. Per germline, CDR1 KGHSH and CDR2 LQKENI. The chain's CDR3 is CASSPPAGGGSTEAFF. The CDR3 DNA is TGTGCCAGCTCACCACCGGCAGGGGGCGGGTCTACTGAAGCTTTCTTT.

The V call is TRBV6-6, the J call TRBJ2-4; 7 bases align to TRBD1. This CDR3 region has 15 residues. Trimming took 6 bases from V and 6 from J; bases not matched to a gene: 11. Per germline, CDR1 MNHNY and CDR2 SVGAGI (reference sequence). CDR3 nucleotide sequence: TGTGCCAGCAGCCCCTTCACAGGGGCGGTAAACATTCAGTACTTC. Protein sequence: CASSPFTGAVNIQYF.

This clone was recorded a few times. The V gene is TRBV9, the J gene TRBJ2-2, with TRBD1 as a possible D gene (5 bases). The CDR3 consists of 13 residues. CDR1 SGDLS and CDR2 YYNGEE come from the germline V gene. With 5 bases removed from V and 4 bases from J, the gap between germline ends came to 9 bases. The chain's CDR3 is CASRPQGTGELFF. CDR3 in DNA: TGTGCCAGCAGACCTCAGGGCACCGGGGAGCTGTTTTTT.

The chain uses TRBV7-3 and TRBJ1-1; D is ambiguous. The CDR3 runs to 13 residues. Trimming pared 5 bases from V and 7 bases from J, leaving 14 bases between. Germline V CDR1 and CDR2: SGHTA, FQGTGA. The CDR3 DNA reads TGTGCCAGCAGCGCCTCAGGCCGGGGTGAAGCTTTCTTT. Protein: CASSASGRGEAFF.

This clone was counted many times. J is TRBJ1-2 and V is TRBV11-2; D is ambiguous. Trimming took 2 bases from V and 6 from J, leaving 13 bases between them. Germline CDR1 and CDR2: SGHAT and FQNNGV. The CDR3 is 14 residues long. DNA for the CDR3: TGTGCCAGCAGCTTATTCGTGACAAATAATGGCTACACCTTC. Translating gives CASSLFVTNNGYTF.

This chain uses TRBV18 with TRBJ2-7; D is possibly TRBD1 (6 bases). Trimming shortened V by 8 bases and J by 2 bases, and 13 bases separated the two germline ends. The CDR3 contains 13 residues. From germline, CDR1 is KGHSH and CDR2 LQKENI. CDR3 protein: CASNKGQTYEQYF. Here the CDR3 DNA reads TGTGCCAGCAATAAAGGACAGACCTACGAGCAGTACTTC.

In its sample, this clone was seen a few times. CDR3 DNA: TGTGCCATCTCCGTCGGTGAGACCCAGTACTTC. Residues: CAISVGETQYF. The gene calls are TRBV10-3 and TRBJ2-5, with unresolved D. The CDR3 loop spans 11 amino acids. Deletions cut 8 bases from V and 5 bases from J, with 9 bases between. Germline-derived CDR1 and CDR2 are ENHRY and SYGVKD.

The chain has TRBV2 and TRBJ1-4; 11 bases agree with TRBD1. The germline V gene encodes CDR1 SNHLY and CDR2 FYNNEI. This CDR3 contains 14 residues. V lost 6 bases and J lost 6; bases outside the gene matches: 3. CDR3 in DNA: TGTGCCAGCAGGGGGACAGGGGGTGATGAAAAACTGTTTTTT. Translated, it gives CASRGTGGDEKLFF. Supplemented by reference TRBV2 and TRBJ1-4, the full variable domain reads EPEVTQTPSHQVTQMGQEVILRCVPISNHLYFYWYRQILGQKVEFLVSFYNNEISEKSEIFDDQFSVERPDGSNFTLKIRSTKLEDSAMYFCASRGTGGDEKLFFGSGTQLSVL.

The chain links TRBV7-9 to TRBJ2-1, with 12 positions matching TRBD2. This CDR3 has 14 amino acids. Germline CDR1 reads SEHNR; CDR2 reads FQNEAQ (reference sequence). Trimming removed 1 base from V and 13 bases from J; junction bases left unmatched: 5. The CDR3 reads CASSLGLAGGPQFF. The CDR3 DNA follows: TGTGCCAGCAGCTTAGGTCTAGCGGGAGGGCCTCAGTTCTTC.

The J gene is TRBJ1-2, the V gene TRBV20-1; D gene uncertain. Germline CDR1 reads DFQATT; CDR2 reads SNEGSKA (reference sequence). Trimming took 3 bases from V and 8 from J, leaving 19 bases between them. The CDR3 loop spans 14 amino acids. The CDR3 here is CSASRQVLAGGYTF. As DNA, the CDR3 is TGCAGTGCTAGTAGACAAGTCCTAGCGGGCGGCTACACCTTC.

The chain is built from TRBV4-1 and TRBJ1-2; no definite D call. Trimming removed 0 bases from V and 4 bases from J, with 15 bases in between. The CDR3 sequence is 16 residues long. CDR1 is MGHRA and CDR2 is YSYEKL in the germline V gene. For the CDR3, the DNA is TGCGCCAGCAGCCAAGATCGTACAGCCGATGGCTATGGCTACACCTTC. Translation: CASSQDRTADGYGYTF.

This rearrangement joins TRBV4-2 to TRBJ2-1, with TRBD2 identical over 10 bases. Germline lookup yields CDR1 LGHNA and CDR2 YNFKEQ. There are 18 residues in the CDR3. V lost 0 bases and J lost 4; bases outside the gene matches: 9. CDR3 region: CASSQESSGGGLYNEQFF. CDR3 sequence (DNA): TGTGCCAGCAGCCAAGAATCCAGCGGGGGGGGCCTGTACAATGAGCAGTTCTTC.

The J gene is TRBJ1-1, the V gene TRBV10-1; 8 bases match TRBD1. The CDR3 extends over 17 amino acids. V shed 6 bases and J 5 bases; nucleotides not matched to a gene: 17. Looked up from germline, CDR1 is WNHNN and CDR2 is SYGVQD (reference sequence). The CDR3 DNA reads TGCGCCAGCAGCCGGGGGAGGACAGGGTCGAGAGGGACTGAAGCTTTCTTT. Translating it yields CASSRGRTGSRGTEAFF.